The 15 T cell receptor beta chains listed next were all sequenced from one sample in a study of beta chain features in type 1 diabetes. Reverse transcription of all isolated RNA meant that expressed TCRB transcripts were sequenced. The method was immunoSEQ multiplex PCR; TCRdb's version includes in-frame clones alone and lacks a portion of them. The sample contains over 700,000 clones, 15% to 20% of which appear only once. Sequences were obtained from naive CD4+ T cells from blood. These receptors were obtained from a woman in her late teens or twenties in good health.

This clone was seen more than once but under ten times. The chain is built from TRBV7-9 and TRBJ1-4; 9 bases line up with TRBD1. Per the germline V gene, CDR1 is SEHNR and CDR2 is FQNEAQ (reference sequence). V lost 5 bases and J lost 7; bases outside the gene matches: 5. The CDR3 has 14 residues. The CDR3 DNA sequence: TGTGCCAGCAGCGCCCGGGACAGGGTTGAAAAACTGTTTTTT. Protein: CASSARDRVEKLFF.

This clone was detected ten times or more. The rearrangement uses TRBV14 and TRBJ1-5; 10 bases map to TRBD1. CDR3 length: 14 amino acids. Germline V gene data show CDR1 as SGHDN and CDR2 as FVKESK. V lost 1 base to trimming and J lost 6 bases; unmatched junction nucleotides: 0. In DNA, the CDR3 is TGTGCCAGCAGCCAAGGGACAGGGGGTCAGCCCCAGCATTTT. This gives the protein CASSQGTGGQPQHF.

This chain joins TRBV6-6 and TRBJ1-2, with D maybe TRBD1 (5 bases). CDR3 length: 15 residues. Between the trimmed V and J ends, which lost 2 bases and 0 bases, there was a span of 10 bases. Germline V gives CDR1 MNHNY, CDR2 SVGAGI (reference sequence). In nucleotides, the CDR3 is TGTGCCAGCAGTTACGTCGGGGCCGCTAACTATGGCTACACCTTC. Its translation is CASSYVGAANYGYTF.

This clone was found a few times. The genes are TRBV11-2 and TRBJ2-3; D call uncertain. CDR1 and CDR2 from the germline V gene are SGHAT and FQNNGV. Trimming shortened V by 5 bases and J by 0 bases, and 12 bases separated the two germline ends. The CDR3 totals 15 residues. The CDR3 is CASSRRFFSTDTQYF. In DNA form, the CDR3 reads TGTGCCAGCAGCCGACGTTTTTTTAGCACAGATACGCAGTATTTT.

The CDR3 bases are TGTGCCAGCACCTCTCGCCGGACTAGCGGGAGGGGACAAGAGACCCAGTACTTC. This gives the protein CASTSRRTSGRGQETQYF. J is TRBJ2-5 and V is TRBV2; TRBD2 matches at 15 bases. CDR1 SNHLY and CDR2 FYNNEI come from the germline V gene. The CDR3 sequence is 18 residues long. The V and J ends lost 7 bases and 2 bases, in that order; junction bases with no gene match: 11.

The chain recombines TRBV9 with TRBJ2-5, with D hard to call. Matching the DNA end better, TRBJ2-7 makes the J call doubtful. Germline CDR1 and CDR2: SGDLS and YYNGEE. The CDR3 runs 15 residues. For the CDR3, the DNA is TGTGCCAGCAGCGTCGGATCGAGACCGACCTACGAGCAGTACTTC. Translating it yields CASSVGSRPTYEQYF.

This clone was seen a few times. J is TRBJ2-7 and V is TRBV5-1, with D uncertain. The CDR3 spans 17 residues. Trimming left V 2 bases short and J 1 base short, with 19 bases between. Germline V lookup: CDR1 SGHRS, CDR2 YFSETQ. The CDR3 nucleotides are TGCGCCAGCAGCTTTCTACCCCGGACGGATGATTCCTACGAGCAGTACTTC. As protein: CASSFLPRTDDSYEQYF. The full variable domain, with the rest looked up from reference TRBV5-1 and TRBJ2-7, is KAGVTQTPRYLIKTRGQQVTLSCSPISGHRSVSWYQQTPGQGLQFLFEYFSETQRNKGNFPGRFSGRQFSNSRSEMNVSTLELGDSALYLCASSFLPRTDDSYEQYFGPGTRLTVT.

The chain couples TRBV7-2 to TRBJ2-7, with TRBD2 matching 7 bases. The length of the CDR3 is 13 residues. The J segment lost 5 bases and the V segment lost 5 bases, leaving 6 bases of the junction unmatched. Looked up from germline, CDR1 is SGHTA and CDR2 is FQGNSA. The CDR3 loop reads CASSPSGNHEQYF. In nucleotides, the CDR3 is TGTGCCAGCAGCCCAAGCGGGAACCACGAGCAGTACTTC.

The chain links TRBV9 to TRBJ2-5, with 15 bases aligning to TRBD2. The CDR3 contains 17 residues. Trimming cost V 4 bases and J 2 bases; bases outside gene matches: 6. Germline V CDR1 and CDR2: SGDLS, YYNGEE. CDR3 nucleotides: TGTGCCAGCAGCCGGACTAGCGGGAGGGCTGGGCAAGAGACCCAGTACTTC. Protein product: CASSRTSGRAGQETQYF.

This clone was detected a few times. DNA for the CDR3: TGTGCCAGCACCATAGGTGTCGGTGGCTACACCTTC. This gives the protein CASTIGVGGYTF. The rearrangement uses TRBV6-5 and TRBJ1-2; D gene ambiguous. CDR1 is MNHEY and CDR2 is SVGAGI in the germline V gene. Trimming removed 7 bases from V and 7 bases from J, with 13 bases in between. The length of the CDR3 is 12 residues.

This clone was found once. CDR3 amino acids: CASSVAKEGVNGYTF. In DNA form, the CDR3 reads TGTGCCAGCAGCGTAGCAAAGGAGGGAGTGAATGGCTACACCTTC. V usage is TRBV9 and J usage is TRBJ1-2; unclear D gene. The germline V gene encodes CDR1 SGDLS and CDR2 YYNGEE. V was shortened by 0 bases and J by 6 bases, with 15 bases between the two germline ends. The length of the CDR3 is 15 residues.

CDR3 residues: CASSPGLAGDHEQFF. CDR3 nucleotide sequence: TGTGCCAGCTCACCAGGACTAGCGGGAGATCATGAGCAGTTCTTC. The gene calls are TRBV18 and TRBJ2-1; 13 bases line up with TRBD2. V was clipped by 2 bases and J by 8 bases; unmatched bases: 3. The CDR3 consists of 15 residues. CDR1 is KGHSH and CDR2 is LQKENI in the germline V gene.

The chain combines TRBV7-9 with TRBJ1-5; D unresolved. V lost 8 bases, J lost 0 bases, and 8 bases lay in between. The CDR3 has 13 residues. Germline CDR1 reads SEHNR; CDR2 reads FQNEAQ (reference sequence). This chain's CDR3 is CASQEASNQPQHF. The DNA of the CDR3 is TGTGCCAGCCAGGAGGCTAGCAATCAGCCCCAGCATTTT.

This clone showed up just a few times. The rearrangement joins TRBV9 to TRBJ2-1, with D possibly TRBD1 on 5 matching bases. The CDR3 is 13 amino acids. V was pared by 4 bases and J by 7 bases, with 12 bases between. The V gene's germline CDR1 is SGDLS and CDR2 YYNGEE. CDR3 protein: CASSLPQGNEQFF. The CDR3 DNA follows: TGTGCCAGCAGCCTACCGCAGGGAAATGAGCAGTTCTTC.

The genes are TRBV5-1 and TRBJ2-2; D is unclear. The V end lost 0 bases, the J end lost 4 bases, and 13 bases lay between the germline ends. The CDR3 consists of 16 residues. The germline gives CDR1 SGHRS, CDR2 YFSETQ. The CDR3 protein is CASSLASLDGTGELFF. Written as DNA, the CDR3 is TGCGCCAGCAGCTTGGCCTCCCTAGATGGCACCGGGGAGCTGTTTTTT.